These 6 T cell receptor beta chains were all obtained from the same sample, sequenced in a study of identical twins (dated by TCRdb to the mid-2010s). Receptor amplification or capture employed 5' RACE. The sequencer was an Illumina HiSeq 2000. In TCRdb, the public reads were trimmed at Q25 with fastp and aligned with MiXCR, with productive beta chains retained. Each entry merges the rows of one CDR3 protein and shows their most common DNA and genes. The sample table records 1,800,000 or so distinct CDR3 sequences; around a third of these occur just once. The ten largest clones capture less than 0.35% of the sample. The specimen was cord blood. All receptors come from a newborn girl in good health.

The CDR3 sequence: CATSDPPYRTGGDEQFF. CDR3 bases: TGTGCCACCAGTGACCCTCCCTACAGGACAGGGGGCGATGAGCAGTTCTTC. The chain has TRBV24-1 and TRBJ2-1, with 11 bases that match TRBD1. V lost 4 bases and J lost 8; bases outside the gene matches: 12. Germline assignment: CDR1 KGHDR and CDR2 SFDVKD. This CDR3 has 17 residues.

This chain joins TRBV14 and TRBJ1-1; D ambiguous. The V and J ends lost 0 bases and 1 base respectively, with 18 bases between them. The CDR3 extends over 18 amino acids. Germline CDR1 and CDR2: SGHDN and FVKESK. The CDR3 sequence is CASSQDPVGREGNTEAFF. DNA for the CDR3: TGTGCCAGCAGCCAAGATCCCGTAGGCCGCGAGGGGAACACTGAAGCTTTCTTT.

The V and J genes are TRBV19 and TRBJ2-3; the D is unclear. Per germline, CDR1 LNHDA and CDR2 SQIVND (reference sequence). This CDR3 spans 12 amino acids. Deletions cut 2 bases from V and 5 bases from J, with 5 bases between. The CDR3 here is CASSITQDTQYF. The CDR3 region has the DNA TGTGCCAGTAGTATAACTCAAGATACGCAGTATTTT.

The chain has TRBV20-1 and TRBJ2-1; TRBD2 matches 12 bases. Germline V gene lookup returns CDR1 DFQATT and CDR2 SNEGSKA (reference sequence). Trimming cost V 0 bases and J 6 bases; bases outside gene matches: 6. This CDR3 has 16 residues. The CDR3 DNA sequence: TGCAGTGCTAGAGATGCTCGACTAGCGGGGGTCAATGAGCAGTTCTTC. Translation gives CSARDARLAGVNEQFF.

This clonotype has more than one count but fewer than ten. The V and J genes are TRBV7-7 and TRBJ2-1; TRBD1 might be the D (6 bases). CDR3 length: 13 residues. The V gene lost 4 bases and the J gene lost 5 bases, with 9 bases spanning the gap. In germline, CDR1 is SSHAT, CDR2 FNYEAQ (reference sequence). The CDR3 loop is CASSSDRNNEQFF. In nucleotides, the CDR3 is TGTGCCAGCAGCTCGGACAGAAACAATGAGCAGTTCTTC. Together with reference TRBV7-7 and TRBJ2-1, the CDR3 gives the full variable domain: GAGVSQSPRYKVTKRGQDVTLRCDPISSHATLYWYQQALGQGPEFLTYFNYEAQPDKSGLPSDRFSAERPEGSISTLTIQRTEQRDSAMYRCASSSDRNNEQFFGPGTRLTVL.

V gene TRBV28 combines with J gene TRBJ1-4; a weak D match, TRBD1 (6 bases). CDR1 and CDR2 from the germline V gene are MDHEN and SYDVKM. V gave up 3 bases and J gave up 5 bases, with 22 bases separating them. This CDR3 comprises 18 residues. The chain's CDR3 is CASSFDRLKHRQNEKLFF. The DNA of the CDR3 is TGTGCCAGCAGTTTCGACAGGCTGAAGCACCGACAAAATGAAAAACTGTTTTTT.